These T cell receptor beta chains were read from a single sample in a study of T-cell reconstitution after alpha-beta-depleted transplantation in children. TCRdb re-analysed the PCR reads in MiXCR, keeping a single row per CDR3 protein. This sample has hundreds of thousands of distinct CDR3 sequences, with roughly a tenth found just once. Sequenced here: PBMCs from the stem cell graft donor, sampled from the stem cell graft. The receptors stem from a human donor who donated a stem cell graft to a child with acute myeloid leukemia. Each CDR3 is given with its conserved first and last residue. A D gene is named only where the DNA matches it firmly. Not all rows give a size; the values are once, few, many and, for expanded clones, a class.

len	abundance	v_gene	j_gene	d_gene	CDR3nt	CDR3aa
16	many	TRBV20-1	TRBJ2-2	-	TGCAGTGCTAGAGATCAGCGGGCAGGGACGACCGGGGAGCTGTTTTTT	CSARDQRAGTTGELFF
17	-	TRBV7-9	TRBJ2-7	-	TGTGCCAGCAGCTCCCAACTCGGCGCGGGAAATCGCTACGAGCAGTACTTC	CASSSQLGAGNRYEQYF
15	many	TRBV10-2	TRBJ1-1	-	TGCGCCAGCAGATCCGGGACACCCCGGCGGACTGAAGCTTTCTTT	CASRSGTPRRTEAFF
12	-	TRBV29-1	TRBJ1-1	-	TGCAGCGTTTGGACACCGAAGAATGAAGCTTTCTTT	CSVWTPKNEAFF
14	-	TRBV20-1	TRBJ2-7	TRBD2	TGCAGTGCTAGCCCCGGGACTAGCGGATACGAGCAGTACTTC	CSASPGTSGYEQYF
17	-	TRBV29-1	TRBJ2-7	TRBD2	TGCAGCGCCTCCGGGGCCCAACTAGCGGGGAGCTCCTACGAGCAGTACTTC	CSASGAQLAGSSYEQYF
19	few	TRBV5-6	TRBJ2-1	TRBD2	TGTGCCAGCACCGCGCGACTAGCTCCTGATATCAGCTCCTACAATGAGCAGTTCTTC	CASTARLAPDISSYNEQFF
12	-	TRBV20-1	TRBJ2-3	-	TGCAGTGCTAAGCGGTCCACAGATACGCAGTATTTT	CSAKRSTDTQYF
14	many	TRBV20-1	TRBJ2-7	TRBD2	TGCAGTGCTTCCCAAGCGGGAGCGGCTGGCGAGCAGTACTTC	CSASQAGAAGEQYF
15	few	TRBV15	TRBJ2-1	TRBD1	TGTGCCACCAGCAGGGGACAGGGGAAGGACAATGAGCAGTTCTTC	CATSRGQGKDNEQFF
15	-	TRBV6-5	TRBJ1-5	-	TGTGCCAGTAGAGACTCCGGGCCCCAAAATCAGCCCCAGCATTTT	CASRDSGPQNQPQHF
15	few	TRBV6-2/TRBV6-3	TRBJ2-1	-	TGTGCCAGCAGTACCCTGGACTCTCTGGCCAATGAGCAGTTCTTC	CASSTLDSLANEQFF
14	-	TRBV12-3/TRBV12-4	TRBJ1-6	-	TGTGCCAGCAGTTTAGGGGGGAACCATTCACCCCTCCACTTT	CASSLGGNHSPLHF
13	-	TRBV6-2/TRBV6-3	TRBJ2-7	TRBD2	TGTGCCAGCAGTGGGAGGGTCTCCTACGAGCAGTACTTC	CASSGRVSYEQYF
14	few	TRBV29-1	TRBJ2-1	TRBD2	TGCAGCGTTTTGGGACTAGCGGGAGGGGGTGAGCAGTTCTTC	CSVLGLAGGGEQFF
17	-	TRBV7-2	TRBJ1-2	TRBD1	TGTGCCAGCAGCCGTCCCGGGACAGGGAAAGCTAACTATGGCTACACCTTC	CASSRPGTGKANYGYTF
13	few	TRBV20-1	TRBJ2-1	-	TGCAGTGCCGAAGGGGCCAGGTACAATGAGCAGTTCTTC	CSAEGARYNEQFF
13	many	TRBV6-1	TRBJ2-5	-	TGTGCCAGCAGGAGGACAGCACAAGAGACCCAGTACTTC	CASRRTAQETQYF
13	-	TRBV4-3	TRBJ2-7	-	TGCGCCAGCAGCCAAGATACATTCTACGAGCAGTACTTC	CASSQDTFYEQYF
15	many	TRBV3-1	TRBJ2-1	-	TGTGCCAGCAGCCAAGGACCAGGAGCCTACAATGAGCAGTTCTTC	CASSQGPGAYNEQFF
13	many	TRBV12-5	TRBJ2-2	-	TGTGCTAGTGGACAGTTAAACACCGGGGAGCTGTTTTTT	CASGQLNTGELFF
15	many	TRBV30	TRBJ1-1	-	TGTGCCTGGAGTGTACAAGTTCGGGCGGACACTGAAGCTTTCTTT	CAWSVQVRADTEAFF
16	many	TRBV10-3	TRBJ2-3	TRBD2	TGTGCCATCAGTGAAGGCCGAGCGGGAGGGGCAGATACGCAGTATTTT	CAISEGRAGGADTQYF
13	many	TRBV29-1	TRBJ1-2	TRBD1	TGCAGCGTATTGACAGGGAGCATCCATGGCTACACCTTC	CSVLTGSIHGYTF
15	few	TRBV5-1	TRBJ2-1	TRBD2	TGCGCCAGCACCGGACTAGCGGGAGGGGACAATGAGCAGTTCTTC	CASTGLAGGDNEQFF
16	-	TRBV7-3	TRBJ2-7	-	TGTGCCAGCAGCTTAACGTTGACAGCTCTCTCCTACGAGCAGTACTTC	CASSLTLTALSYEQYF
13	-	TRBV6-2/TRBV6-3	TRBJ2-5	-	TGTGCCAGCAGAACGGGGTTGGGGGAGACCCAGTACTTC	CASRTGLGETQYF
14	many	TRBV20-1	TRBJ2-7	TRBD2	TGCAGTGGCCTACGGGGGGATACGACCTACGAGCAGTACTTC	CSGLRGDTTYEQYF
15	many	TRBV20-1	TRBJ2-4	-	TGCAGTGCTGGTACAATAGAAAGGGCCAAAAACATTCAGTACTTC	CSAGTIERAKNIQYF
15	few	TRBV29-1	TRBJ2-3	TRBD2	TGCAGCGTTGAAGATCCGAGGGAGGGTGCCGATACGCAGTATTTT	CSVEDPREGADTQYF
17	many	TRBV7-2	TRBJ2-4	-	TGTGCCAGCAGCTTGGGAGGAGGGGCGTCGGCCAAAAACATTCAGTACTTC	CASSLGGGASAKNIQYF
15	-	TRBV29-1	TRBJ2-6	-	TGCAGCGCTACAGGGGGGGAGCCTGGGGCCAACGTCCTGACTTTC	CSATGGEPGANVLTF
12	many	TRBV5-1	TRBJ1-1	-	TGCGCCAGCAGCTTGGAGGGTTATGAAGCTTTCTTT	CASSLEGYEAFF
15	-	TRBV7-2	TRBJ2-7	-	TGTGCCAGCAGCTTAGTTGGTAGGGGAGTATACGAGCAGTACTTC	CASSLVGRGVYEQYF
16	-	TRBV28	TRBJ1-2	-	TGTGCCAGCACTCTGATTGGGGAGGACCCTAACTATGGCTACACCTTC	CASTLIGEDPNYGYTF
12	-	TRBV11-2	TRBJ1-2	-	TGTTCCAGCAGCTCAGACGGGGAGAGCTACACCTTC	CSSSSDGESYTF
15	-	TRBV27	TRBJ1-5	-	TGTGCCAGCAGTTTGCAGGGGAATTCAAATCAGCCCCAGCATTTT	CASSLQGNSNQPQHF
15	many	TRBV5-1	TRBJ2-1	TRBD1	TGCGCCAGCAGCTTACAGGGGGCTTCCTACAATGAGCAGTTCTTC	CASSLQGASYNEQFF
15	many	TRBV5-1	TRBJ1-2	TRBD1	TGCGCCAGCAGCTTTGGGGACAGGGGAAGCGATGGCTACACCTTC	CASSFGDRGSDGYTF
15	few	TRBV20-1	TRBJ2-2	TRBD2	TGCAGTGCTGGACTAGCGGGAGGTTGGACCGGGGAGCTGTTTTTT	CSAGLAGGWTGELFF
14	many	TRBV29-1	TRBJ2-2	-	TGCAGCGTGGGCCAAAATGCGAACACCGGGGAGCTGTTTTTT	CSVGQNANTGELFF
15	few	TRBV20-1	TRBJ1-1	-	TGCAGTGCTAGAGGATCGGAGGCGTTAGGGACTGAAGCTTTCTTT	CSARGSEALGTEAFF
17	few	TRBV6-2/TRBV6-3	TRBJ2-7	-	TGTGCCAGCAGTTACTCGATCAGGGCGGGACCGATTTACGAGCAGTACTTC	CASSYSIRAGPIYEQYF
15	few	TRBV3-1	TRBJ2-2	TRBD1	TGTGCCAGCAGCCAAGGACAGGGGTCCACCGGGGAGCTGTTTTTT	CASSQGQGSTGELFF
14	many	TRBV25-1	TRBJ1-1	-	TGTGCCAGCACGGCAGGGGTCATGAACACTGAAGCTTTCTTT	CASTAGVMNTEAFF
15	-	TRBV4-3	TRBJ2-7	-	TGCGCCAGCAGCCAAGGGGGCGGGCCTACCGCCGAGCAGTACTTC	CASSQGGGPTAEQYF
15	many	TRBV7-2	TRBJ1-2	-	TGTGCCAGCAGCCAAGTCGCGGGCGGAGGCTATGGCTACACCTTC	CASSQVAGGGYGYTF
12	few	TRBV6-2/TRBV6-3	TRBJ2-7	-	TGTGCCAGCAGCAACCGACCGGGGGAGCAGTACTTC	CASSNRPGEQYF
22	-	TRBV12-1	TRBJ2-3	-	-	CASSEGPALAGYHCKSTDTQYF
13	many	TRBV28	TRBJ2-7	-	TGTGCCAGCAGCCAAAGGGACCTCTACGAGCAGTACTTC	CASSQRDLYEQYF
15	many	TRBV4-3	TRBJ2-2	TRBD1	TGCGCCAGCAGCCAAGGGACAGGGTACACCGGGGAGCTGTTTTTT	CASSQGTGYTGELFF
17	many	TRBV3-1	TRBJ2-1	TRBD2	TGTGCCAGCAGCCAAGATCAGGTAGCGGGATTGTACAATGAGCAGTTCTTC	CASSQDQVAGLYNEQFF
15	-	TRBV7-8	TRBJ2-3	-	TGTGCCAGCAGGTCTCCCCTTGCCCGCACAGATACGCAGTATTTT	CASRSPLARTDTQYF
16	-	TRBV5-6	TRBJ1-4	-	TGTGCCAGCAGCCATTCGTACAGGGTTCCTAATGAAAAACTGTTTTTT	CASSHSYRVPNEKLFF
16	many	TRBV7-7	TRBJ2-1	-	TGTGCTAGCAGCCCTTATGAGAGAGTGGGCTACAATGAGCAGTTCTTC	CASSPYERVGYNEQFF
15	many	TRBV29-1	TRBJ2-7	TRBD2	TGCAGCGCCGAGGGAATACTAGCGGGAGGCTACGAGCAGTACTTC	CSAEGILAGGYEQYF
16	few	TRBV9	TRBJ2-1	TRBD2	TGTGCCAGCAGCGCCCTGACGGGACTAGCTTATGCTGAGCAGTTCTTC	CASSALTGLAYAEQFF
15	few	TRBV20-1	TRBJ2-7	-	TGCAGTGCTAGCTATACTAGGGGCTCCCCTTACGAGCAGTACTTC	CSASYTRGSPYEQYF
15	few	TRBV24-1	TRBJ2-5	TRBD1	TGTGCCACCAGTGATCCAGGGGGCGCGGTAAAGACCCAGTACTTC	CATSDPGGAVKTQYF
13	many	TRBV2	TRBJ2-3	TRBD1	TGTGCCAGCCTGGGGACAGCTCGAGATACGCAGTATTTT	CASLGTARDTQYF